One and the same sample provided the 9 T cell receptor beta chains below, sequenced in a study of OX40 agonist ivuxolimab in advanced cancers. Sequencing was performed with immunoSEQ multiplex PCR; in TCRdb, only in-frame clones are kept and a portion is missing. The data show more than 90,000 clones, about 84% seen once. This specimen consisted of CD4+ or CD8+ T cells sorted from blood, obtained in a trial of the OX40 agonist ivuxolimab. The receptors come from an adult with an advanced solid tumor such as melanoma, head and neck, liver or kidney cancer.

V gene TRBV4-3 combines with J gene TRBJ1-2; no clear D. The CDR3 consists of 14 residues. Germline V gene data show CDR1 as LGHNA and CDR2 as YSLEER. Trimming took off 4 bases at V and 3 bases at J, with 12 bases between the two ends. The CDR3 coding sequence is TGCGCCAGCAGCCCGGCAGCAATTTACTATGGCTACACCTTC. Translated, it gives CASSPAAIYYGYTF.

This chain links TRBV9 with TRBJ1-3, with D hard to call. Between the trimmed V and J ends, which lost 0 bases and 4 bases, there was a span of 17 bases. CDR1 is SGDLS, CDR2 YYNGEE, per germline. The CDR3 runs 17 residues. The CDR3: CASSVAYGRTDGNTIYF. The CDR3 DNA reads as TGTGCCAGCAGCGTAGCTTACGGCCGGACGGACGGAAACACCATATATTTT. The full variable domain, with the rest looked up from reference TRBV9 and TRBJ1-3, is DSGVTQTPKHLITATGQRVTLRCSPRSGDLSVYWYQQSLDQGLQFLIQYYNGEERAKGNILERFSAQQFPDLHSELNLSSLELGDSALYFCASSVAYGRTDGNTIYFGEGSWLTVV.

The chain has TRBV5-4 and TRBJ2-3; 7 nucleotides match TRBD2. In germline, CDR1 is SGHNT, CDR2 YYREEE (reference sequence). J gave up 2 bases and V 0 bases, and 9 bases lay outside the gene matches. The CDR3 consists of 17 residues. As DNA, the CDR3 is TGTGCCAGCAGCTTGGGATCAGCGGGGCCGTCCACAGATACGCAGTATTTT. Protein: CASSLGSAGPSTDTQYF.

The chain joins TRBV19 to TRBJ2-2; the D is unclear. CDR3 length: 12 amino acids. Germline V gene data show CDR1 as LNHDA and CDR2 as SQIVND (reference sequence). The V gene lost 7 bases and the J gene lost 3 bases, with 6 bases spanning the gap. The CDR3 sequence: CASMEYTGELFF. The CDR3 DNA follows: TGTGCCAGTATGGAATACACCGGGGAGCTGTTTTTT.

The chain is built from TRBV19 and TRBJ1-2; D not certain. The germline V gene encodes CDR1 LNHDA and CDR2 SQIVND (reference sequence). Trimming pared 5 bases from V and 0 bases from J, leaving 13 bases between. The CDR3 runs to 15 residues. Written as DNA, the CDR3 is TGTGCCAGTAGTCCCCAAGGGCGGCCTAACTATGGCTACACCTTC. It encodes CASSPQGRPNYGYTF.

The chain recombines TRBV7-8 with TRBJ2-7; 10 positions agree with TRBD1. There are 17 residues in the CDR3. Germline values: CDR1 SGHVS, CDR2 FQNEAQ. J lost 5 bases, V lost 4 bases, and 14 bases had no gene match. The CDR3 nucleotides read TGTGCCAGCAGCTGGCCCGGGGGGACAGGGGAAGTGAACGAGCAGTACTTC. It is translated as CASSWPGGTGEVNEQYF.

The V call is TRBV6-1, the J call TRBJ1-3; D may be TRBD1 (6 bases). CDR1 MNHNS and CDR2 SASEGT come from the germline V gene. CDR3 size: 14 residues. Trimming took off 1 base at V and 9 bases at J, with 13 bases between the two ends. In DNA, the CDR3 is TGTGCCAGCAGTGAAGACAGGGCTGGGGGCACCATATATTTT. This codes for CASSEDRAGGTIYF.

V gene TRBV30 combines with J gene TRBJ2-2; unclear D gene. V dropped 4 bases and J dropped 2 bases, with 14 bases sitting between them. From germline, CDR1 is GTSNPN and CDR2 SVGIG (reference sequence). The CDR3 contains 15 residues. In DNA, the CDR3 is TGTGCCTGGACCACCCAATTCGGCAACACCGGGGAGCTGTTTTTT. Translation: CAWTTQFGNTGELFF. The full variable domain, in which reference TRBV30 and TRBJ2-2 provide the parts outside the CDR3, is SQTIHQWPATLVQPVGSPLSLECTVEGTSNPNLYWYRQAAGRGLQLLFYSVGIGQISSEVPQNLSASRPQDRQFILSSKKLLLSDSGFYLCAWTTQFGNTGELFFGEGSRLTVL.

This chain links TRBV2 with TRBJ2-5, with D possibly TRBD2 on 6 matching bases. V was shortened by 4 bases and J by 5 bases, with 14 bases between the two germline ends. Germline CDR1 is SNHLY and CDR2 is FYNNEI. This CDR3 comprises 14 residues. The CDR3 sequence: CASSGAGTWETQYF. As DNA, the CDR3 is TGTGCCAGCAGTGGTGCGGGGACGTGGGAGACCCAGTACTTC.